A single sample gave rise to the 29 T cell receptor beta chains below, sequenced in a study of blood T cell repertoires in COVID-19. Clones were sequenced by immunoSEQ multiplex PCR, and TCRdb holds only the in-frame ones, with some missing. This sample has approximately 470,000 clones, with around 90% found just once. The sample was PBMCs or T cells enriched from blood (not recorded which). These receptors were obtained from a woman aged 18 to 35 who had recovered from COVID-19.

The gene calls are TRBV19 and TRBJ2-7, with D possibly matching TRBD1 (6 bases). CDR1 and CDR2 (germline): LNHDA, SQIVND (reference sequence). Trimming cost V 0 bases and J 7 bases, with 7 bases left between them. The CDR3 has 12 amino acids. Written as DNA, the CDR3 is TGTGCCAGTAGTATAGATCAGGGGGAGCAGTACTTC. This codes for CASSIDQGEQYF.

The chain links TRBV30 to TRBJ1-1; 8 bases align to TRBD1. This CDR3 is 13 amino acids long. V lost 6 bases, J lost 3 bases, and 6 bases stayed unmatched. Germline-derived CDR1 and CDR2 are GTSNPN and SVGIG (reference sequence). Here the CDR3 DNA reads TGTGCCTGTACAGGGGGGAGGGACACTGAAGCTTTCTTT. Amino acid sequence: CACTGGRDTEAFF.

V gene TRBV30 combines with J gene TRBJ1-2, with D perhaps TRBD1 (6 bases). The germline CDR1 and CDR2 sequences are GTSNPN and SVGIG (reference sequence). This CDR3 has 12 residues. The V end was cut by 5 bases, the J end by 8 bases, with 15 bases between. The CDR3 sequence is CAWGSGTQGYTF. In DNA form, the CDR3 reads TGTGCCTGGGGGTCGGGGACACAAGGCTACACCTTC.

The chain carries TRBV4-1 and TRBJ1-5; 7 bases fit TRBD1. The germline V gene encodes CDR1 MGHRA and CDR2 YSYEKL. The V gene end was trimmed by 3 bases and the J gene end by 1 base; junction bases not matched to a gene: 3. The CDR3 is 15 residues long. CDR3 nucleotides: TGCGCCAGCAGCCAGTGGACAGGCAGCAATCAGCCCCAGCATTTT. Its protein is CASSQWTGSNQPQHF.

This sequence joins TRBV5-4 and TRBJ2-2; TRBD2 agrees at 11 bases. The CDR3 sequence is 17 residues long. The V gene's germline CDR1 is SGHNT and CDR2 YYREEE (reference sequence). V shed 2 bases, J shed 2 bases, and the junction held 5 bases outside the gene matches. The CDR3 sequence is CASSFTSGGLNTGELFF. The CDR3 nucleotides are TGTGCCAGCAGCTTTACTAGCGGGGGCCTAAACACCGGGGAGCTGTTTTTT. The variable domain in full, with the rest retrieved from reference TRBV5-4 and TRBJ2-2, is ETGVTQSPTHLIKTRGQQVTLRCSSQSGHNTVSWYQQALGQGPQFIFQYYREEENGRGNFPPRFSGLQFPNYSSELNVNALELDDSALYLCASSFTSGGLNTGELFFGEGSRLTVL.

The rearrangement links TRBV12-3 or TRBV12-4 to TRBJ1-5; D remains ambiguous. Deletions cut 3 bases from V and 6 bases from J, with 9 bases between. This CDR3 has 13 amino acids. Here the CDR3 DNA reads TGTGCCAGCAGTTTTTCAGGATTTCAGCCCCAGCATTTT. The encoded protein is CASSFSGFQPQHF.

The CDR3 nucleotides are TGTGCCAGCAGCTTAGAGACTGGGGGCCACTATGGCTACACCTTC. As protein: CASSLETGGHYGYTF. The chain is built from TRBV7-2 and TRBJ1-2; a possible D gene is TRBD1 (6 bases). In germline, CDR1 is SGHTA, CDR2 FQGNSA. The V and J ends lost 1 base and 3 bases respectively, with 12 bases between them. The CDR3 totals 15 residues.

Comment on this clone: Other DNA sequences within the sample encode an identical CDR3. The genes are TRBV5-1 and TRBJ2-3, with 8 bases fitting TRBD1. The CDR3 totals 14 residues. V trimming: 0 bases; J trimming: 5 bases; junction bases outside the gene matches: 2. CDR1 is SGHRS and CDR2 is YFSETQ in the germline V gene. The CDR3 loop is CASSLGDRGDTQYF. The CDR3 DNA follows: TGCGCCAGCAGCTTGGGAGACAGGGGAGATACGCAGTATTTT.

This chain joins TRBV19 and TRBJ2-3, with TRBD2 identical over 15 bases. In germline, CDR1 is LNHDA, CDR2 SQIVND (reference sequence). V shed 8 bases and J 6 bases; nucleotides not matched to a gene: 6. The CDR3 runs 15 residues. CDR3 region: CASRTSGGAGDTQYF. The CDR3 DNA follows: TGTGCCAGTCGGACTAGCGGGGGGGCCGGGGATACGCAGTATTTT. Drawing the rest from reference TRBV19 and TRBJ2-3, the complete variable domain is DGGITQSPKYLFRKEGQNVTLSCEQNLNHDAMYWYRQDPGQGLRLIYYSQIVNDFQKGDIAEGYSVSREKKESFPLTVTSAQKNPTAFYLCASRTSGGAGDTQYFGPGTRLTVL.

This rearrangement joins TRBV7-8 to TRBJ1-3, with 7 bases identical to TRBD1. CDR1 and CDR2 (germline): SGHVS, FQNEAQ. J gave up 0 bases and V 3 bases, and 5 bases lay outside the gene matches. The CDR3 runs to 16 residues. CDR3: CASSFQTGSSGNTIYF. The CDR3 region has the DNA TGTGCCAGCAGCTTCCAGACAGGGAGCTCTGGAAACACCATATATTTT. Together with reference TRBV7-8 and TRBJ1-3, the CDR3 gives the full variable domain: GAGVSQSPRYKVAKRGQDVALRCDPISGHVSLFWYQQALGQGPEFLTYFQNEAQLDKSGLPSDRFFAERPEGSVSTLKIQRTQQEDSAVYLCASSFQTGSSGNTIYFGEGSWLTVV.

For this clone: Distinct nucleotide sequences in the sample also encode this CDR3. This chain's CDR3 is CASSPAGYEQYF. CDR3 coding DNA: TGTGCCAGCAGCCCCGCGGGCTACGAGCAGTACTTC. The chain recombines TRBV11-2 with TRBJ2-7; a weak D match, TRBD2 (5 bases). Trimming stripped 5 bases from V and 3 bases from J, with 8 bases between. Germline-derived CDR1 and CDR2 are SGHAT and FQNNGV. This CDR3 has 12 residues.

The CDR3: CASSTSGGPNQPQHF. CDR3 nucleotides: TGTGCCAGTTCGACCTCAGGGGGACCCAATCAGCCCCAGCATTTT. The gene calls are TRBV19 and TRBJ1-5; 7 positions match TRBD1. Germline values: CDR1 LNHDA, CDR2 SQIVND (reference sequence). The CDR3 consists of 15 residues. The ends lost 8 bases at V and 3 bases at J; junction bases unmatched: 10.

For this clone: Within the sample, other DNA sequences also encode this same CDR3. The chain has TRBV7-2 and TRBJ2-6; 7 bases agree with TRBD1. CDR3 size: 15 residues. The germline CDR1 and CDR2 sequences are SGHTA and FQGNSA. The V gene end was trimmed by 4 bases and the J gene end by 2 bases; junction bases not matched to a gene: 2. The CDR3 sequence: CASSSGGPGANVLTF. CDR3 bases: TGTGCCAGCAGCTCAGGGGGTCCTGGGGCCAACGTCCTGACTTTC.

This clone was picked up a small number of times. This chain joins TRBV28 and TRBJ1-5; 10 bases align to TRBD1. Germline V gene lookup returns CDR1 MDHEN and CDR2 SYDVKM. This CDR3 is 16 amino acids long. J was trimmed by 2 bases and V by 6 bases; bases with no gene match: 7. CDR3 amino acids: CASSRRTGGGNQPQHF. Written as DNA, the CDR3 is TGTGCCAGCAGCCGTAGGACAGGGGGAGGCAATCAGCCCCAGCATTTT.

This sequence joins TRBV6-6 and TRBJ1-5; D not resolved. Between the trimmed V and J ends, which lost 2 bases and 7 bases, there was a span of 12 bases. Germline V gene lookup returns CDR1 MNHNY and CDR2 SVGAGI (reference sequence). The CDR3 is 14 residues long. The CDR3, as DNA: TGTGCCAGCAGTTACCGGCGGGCGGAACAGCCCCAGCATTTT. Its translation is CASSYRRAEQPQHF.

This clone was counted once. The gene calls are TRBV4-1 and TRBJ2-7; tentative D call: TRBD1 (5 bases). This CDR3 has 14 amino acids. Trimming stripped 4 bases from V and 7 bases from J, with 17 bases between. Germline V gene lookup returns CDR1 MGHRA and CDR2 YSYEKL. CDR3 region: CASSLILRAPEQYF. The CDR3 nucleotides are TGCGCCAGCAGCCTAATACTCAGGGCGCCGGAGCAGTACTTC.

The chain joins TRBV6-6 to TRBJ1-3, with 7 bases aligning to TRBD1. Germline CDR1 and CDR2: MNHNY and SVGAGI (reference sequence). The CDR3 runs to 16 residues. V lost 8 bases, J lost 0 bases, and 10 bases stayed unmatched. CDR3 in DNA: TGTGCCAGCGGGGACAGTACGCTTACCTCTGGAAACACCATATATTTT. As protein: CASGDSTLTSGNTIYF.

The chain has TRBV7-2 and TRBJ1-3, with D unresolved. The CDR3 consists of 13 residues. Trimming stripped 8 bases from V and 0 bases from J, with 8 bases between. Per the germline V gene, CDR1 is SGHTA and CDR2 is FQGNSA. CDR3 amino acids: CASGSRSGNTIYF. DNA of the CDR3: TGTGCCAGCGGTTCGCGCTCTGGAAACACCATATATTTT.

This chain uses TRBV19 with TRBJ1-1; unclear D gene. The ends were cut back, 6 bases at V and 1 base at J, with 9 bases in the middle. The CDR3 has 13 residues. Germline V gene lookup returns CDR1 LNHDA and CDR2 SQIVND (reference sequence). The CDR3 coding sequence is TGTGCCAGTAGCCCTCAGTGGAACACTGAAGCTTTCTTT. It is translated as CASSPQWNTEAFF. The complete variable domain, with remaining parts taken from reference TRBV19 and TRBJ1-1, reads DGGITQSPKYLFRKEGQNVTLSCEQNLNHDAMYWYRQDPGQGLRLIYYSQIVNDFQKGDIAEGYSVSREKKESFPLTVTSAQKNPTAFYLCASSPQWNTEAFFGQGTRLTVV.

The V gene is TRBV4-1, the J gene TRBJ1-1; possible D gene TRBD1, 5 bases. This CDR3 contains 17 residues. Deletions cut 10 bases from V and 0 bases from J, with 24 bases between. CDR1 and CDR2 (germline): MGHRA, YSYEKL. The CDR3 DNA follows: TGCGCCACAAGACTTGGCTTAAGTCGGGGGGTGAACACTGAAGCTTTCTTT. It yields the protein CATRLGLSRGVNTEAFF.

The chain employs TRBV6-1 and TRBJ1-5, with D perhaps TRBD1 (5 bases). The length of the CDR3 is 17 residues. Per the germline V gene, CDR1 is MNHNS and CDR2 is SASEGT. V was shortened by 3 bases and J by 0 bases, with 15 bases between the two germline ends. The CDR3 DNA sequence: TGTGCCAGCAGTGAGGGGCGGGACCCGATTAGCAATCAGCCCCAGCATTTT. Protein product: CASSEGRDPISNQPQHF.

On this clone: This same CDR3 is encoded by further DNA sequences in the sample. The rearrangement uses TRBV6-1 and TRBJ2-5; 12 positions match TRBD2. Germline loops: CDR1 MNHNS, CDR2 SASEGT. The CDR3 spans 15 residues. Losses at the gene ends were 2 bases for V and 5 bases for J; bases not matched to a gene: 3. The CDR3: CASSELAGGPETQYF. The CDR3 nucleotides read TGTGCCAGCAGTGAACTAGCGGGGGGGCCTGAGACCCAGTACTTC.

The chain carries TRBV11-2 and TRBJ1-1, with TRBD1 matching over 10 bases. V was clipped by 5 bases and J by 1 base; unmatched bases: 7. The CDR3 loop spans 16 amino acids. Germline CDR1 SGHAT, CDR2 FQNNGV. The DNA for the CDR3 is TGTGCCAGCAGCAAGGCAGGGACAGGGGCGAACACTGAAGCTTTCTTT. Its protein is CASSKAGTGANTEAFF.

This clone was seen a single time. CDR3 in amino acids: CASIMDRLNYGYTF. For the CDR3, the DNA is TGTGCCAGCATTATGGACAGACTTAACTATGGCTACACCTTC. V gene TRBV2 combines with J gene TRBJ1-2, with TRBD1 as a possible D gene (6 bases). Trimming took 7 bases from V and 1 from J, leaving 13 bases between them. Germline V gene lookup returns CDR1 SNHLY and CDR2 FYNNEI. This CDR3 is 14 amino acids long.

The chain carries TRBV6-5 and TRBJ1-1; no clear D gene. Trimming cost V 5 bases and J 1 base, with 11 bases left between them. The CDR3 runs to 14 residues. Germline CDR1 and CDR2: MNHEY and SVGAGI. CDR3 sequence: CASSPPGGNTEAFF. CDR3 nucleotide sequence: TGTGCCAGCAGTCCCCCCGGAGGGAACACTGAAGCTTTCTTT.

V gene TRBV2 combines with J gene TRBJ1-1; D may be TRBD1 (6 bases). The germline V gene encodes CDR1 SNHLY and CDR2 FYNNEI. The CDR3 contains 15 residues. The ends were cut back, 5 bases at V and 0 bases at J, with 13 bases in the middle. The CDR3 here is CASSPTGGMNTEAFF. CDR3 coding DNA: TGTGCCAGCAGTCCAACGGGGGGCATGAACACTGAAGCTTTCTTT. The complete variable domain, with remaining parts taken from reference TRBV2 and TRBJ1-1, reads EPEVTQTPSHQVTQMGQEVILRCVPISNHLYFYWYRQILGQKVEFLVSFYNNEISEKSEIFDDQFSVERPDGSNFTLKIRSTKLEDSAMYFCASSPTGGMNTEAFFGQGTRLTVV.

This chain links TRBV10-2 with TRBJ2-1, with 12 positions matching TRBD2. The CDR3 extends over 16 amino acids. Germline trimming cut 4 bases from V and 8 bases from J; bases unmatched to any gene: 9. Germline V gene lookup returns CDR1 WSHSY and CDR2 SAAADI. In DNA, the CDR3 is TGCGCCAGCAGTGTCCTCGGACTAGCGGGGAACGATGAGCAGTTCTTC. Amino acids: CASSVLGLAGNDEQFF.

The genes are TRBV12-3 or TRBV12-4 and TRBJ1-2; a weak D match, TRBD1 (5 bases). The V end lost 6 bases, the J end lost 8 bases, and 16 bases lay between the germline ends. This CDR3 comprises 13 residues. CDR3 amino acids: CASSQGRVRGYTF. For the CDR3, the DNA is TGTGCCAGCAGCCAGGGAAGGGTGAGAGGCTACACCTTC.

The chain is built from TRBV5-8 and TRBJ2-3, with 8 nucleotides matching TRBD1. This CDR3 has 14 amino acids. After removal of 3 bases from V and 4 bases from J, the junction contained 4 bases not matched to a gene. From germline, CDR1 is SGHTS and CDR2 YDEGEE. The CDR3 bases are TGTGCCAGCAGCTCGATGACAGGGGCAGATACGCAGTATTTT. Its protein product is CASSSMTGADTQYF.